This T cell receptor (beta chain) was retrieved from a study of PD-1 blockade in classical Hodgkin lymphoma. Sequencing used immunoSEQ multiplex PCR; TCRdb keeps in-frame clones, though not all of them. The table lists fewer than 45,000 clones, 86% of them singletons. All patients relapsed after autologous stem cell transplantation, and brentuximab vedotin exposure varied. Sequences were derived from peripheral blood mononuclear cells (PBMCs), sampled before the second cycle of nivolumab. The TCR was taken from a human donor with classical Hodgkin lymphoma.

CDR3 DNA sequence: TGTGCCACCACAGGGGGTCGATCTGGGGCCAACGTCCTGACTTTC. It encodes CATTGGRSGANVLTF. The rearrangement links TRBV19 to TRBJ2-6, with 8 bases that match TRBD1. Germline V gene lookup returns CDR1 LNHDA and CDR2 SQIVND (reference sequence). After removal of 10 bases from V and 1 base from J, the junction contained 6 bases not matched to a gene. CDR3 length: 15 amino acids.